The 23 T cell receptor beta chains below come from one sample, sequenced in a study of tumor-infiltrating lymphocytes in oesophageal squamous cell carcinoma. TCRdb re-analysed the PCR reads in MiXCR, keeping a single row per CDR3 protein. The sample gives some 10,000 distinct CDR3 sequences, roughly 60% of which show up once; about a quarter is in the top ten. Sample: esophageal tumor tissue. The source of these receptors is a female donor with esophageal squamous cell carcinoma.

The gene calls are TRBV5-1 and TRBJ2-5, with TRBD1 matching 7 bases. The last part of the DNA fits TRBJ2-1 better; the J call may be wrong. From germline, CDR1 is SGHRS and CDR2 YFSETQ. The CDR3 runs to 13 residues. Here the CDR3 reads CASSLEQGNEQFF. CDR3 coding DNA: TGCGCCAGCAGCTTGGAACAGGGGAATGAGCAGTTCTTC.

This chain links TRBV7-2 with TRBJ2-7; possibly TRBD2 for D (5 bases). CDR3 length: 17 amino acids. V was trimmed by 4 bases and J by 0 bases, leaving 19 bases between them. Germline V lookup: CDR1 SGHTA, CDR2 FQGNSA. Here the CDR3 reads CASSSPIRGMVSYEQYF. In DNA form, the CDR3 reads TGTGCCAGCAGCTCCCCGATTCGGGGTATGGTCTCCTACGAGCAGTACTTC.

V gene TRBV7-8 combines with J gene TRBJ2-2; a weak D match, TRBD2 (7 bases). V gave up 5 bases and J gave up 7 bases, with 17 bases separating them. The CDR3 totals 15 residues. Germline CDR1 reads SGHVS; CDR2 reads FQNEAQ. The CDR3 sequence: CASSVGGGSYGELFF. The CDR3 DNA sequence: TGTGCCAGCAGCGTCGGGGGCGGGAGCTACGGGGAGCTGTTTTTT.

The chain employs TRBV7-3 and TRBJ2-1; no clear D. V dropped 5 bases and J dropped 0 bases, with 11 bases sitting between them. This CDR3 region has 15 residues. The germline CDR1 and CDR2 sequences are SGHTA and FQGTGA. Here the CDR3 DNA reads TGTGCCAGCAGCCCCGTCCTGAGCTCCTACAATGAGCAGTTCTTC. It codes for CASSPVLSSYNEQFF.

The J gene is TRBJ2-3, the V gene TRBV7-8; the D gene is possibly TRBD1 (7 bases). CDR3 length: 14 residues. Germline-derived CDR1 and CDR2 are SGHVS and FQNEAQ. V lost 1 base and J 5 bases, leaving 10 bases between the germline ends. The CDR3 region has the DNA TGTGCCAGCAGCTTAGACAGGGGAGGAGATACGCAGTATTTT. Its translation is CASSLDRGGDTQYF.

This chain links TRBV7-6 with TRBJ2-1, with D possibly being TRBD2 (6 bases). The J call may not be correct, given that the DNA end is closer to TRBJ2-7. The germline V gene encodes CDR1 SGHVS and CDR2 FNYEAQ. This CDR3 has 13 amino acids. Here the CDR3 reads CASSHRGAYEQYF. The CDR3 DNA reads TGTGCCAGCAGCCACCGCGGGGCCTACGAGCAGTACTTC.

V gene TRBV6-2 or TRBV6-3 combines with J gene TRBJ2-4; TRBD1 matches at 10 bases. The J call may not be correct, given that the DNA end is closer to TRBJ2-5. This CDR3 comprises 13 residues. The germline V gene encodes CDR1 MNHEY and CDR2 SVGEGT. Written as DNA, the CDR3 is TGTGCCAGCAGGGACAGGGGGCAAGAGACCCAGTACTTC. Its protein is CASRDRGQETQYF.

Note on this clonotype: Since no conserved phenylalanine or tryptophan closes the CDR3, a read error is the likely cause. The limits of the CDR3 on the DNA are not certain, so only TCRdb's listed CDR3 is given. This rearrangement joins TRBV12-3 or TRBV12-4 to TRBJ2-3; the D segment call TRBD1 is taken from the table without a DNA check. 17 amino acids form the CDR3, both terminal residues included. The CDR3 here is CASSLKGRGDYGYTFGP.

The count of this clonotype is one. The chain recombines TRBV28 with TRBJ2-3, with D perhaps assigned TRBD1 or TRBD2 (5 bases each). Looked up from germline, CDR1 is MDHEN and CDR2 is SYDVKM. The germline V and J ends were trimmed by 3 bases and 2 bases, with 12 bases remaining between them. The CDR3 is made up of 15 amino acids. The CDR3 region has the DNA TGTGCCAGCAGTTTGGGACGGATTCTCACAGATACGCAGTATTTT. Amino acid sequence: CASSLGRILTDTQYF.

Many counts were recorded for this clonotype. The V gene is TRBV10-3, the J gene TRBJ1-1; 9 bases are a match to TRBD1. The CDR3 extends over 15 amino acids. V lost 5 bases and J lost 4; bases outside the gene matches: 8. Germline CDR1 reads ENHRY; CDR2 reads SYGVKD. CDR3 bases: TGTGCCATCAGTACCATTACAGGGGGCCGCACTGAAGCTTTCTTT. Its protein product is CAISTITGGRTEAFF.

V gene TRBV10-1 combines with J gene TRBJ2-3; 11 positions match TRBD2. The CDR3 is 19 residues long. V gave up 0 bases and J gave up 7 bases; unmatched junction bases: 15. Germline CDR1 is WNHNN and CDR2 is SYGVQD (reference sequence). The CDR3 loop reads CASSESPPGLAGQGNTQYF. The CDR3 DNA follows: TGCGCCAGCAGTGAGTCCCCCCCCGGACTAGCGGGTCAGGGAAATACGCAGTATTTT.

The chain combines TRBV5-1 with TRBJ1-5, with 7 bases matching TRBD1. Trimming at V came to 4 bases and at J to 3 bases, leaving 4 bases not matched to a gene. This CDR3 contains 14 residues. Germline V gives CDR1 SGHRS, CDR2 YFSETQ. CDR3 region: CASSPGQPNQPQHF. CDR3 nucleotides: TGCGCCAGCAGCCCGGGACAGCCCAATCAGCCCCAGCATTTT.

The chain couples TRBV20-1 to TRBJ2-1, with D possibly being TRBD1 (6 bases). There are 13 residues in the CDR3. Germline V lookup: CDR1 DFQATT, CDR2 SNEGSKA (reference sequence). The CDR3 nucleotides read TGCAGCGCCGACAGGAAGGCCTCGGATGAGCAGTTCTTC. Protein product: CSADRKASDEQFF.

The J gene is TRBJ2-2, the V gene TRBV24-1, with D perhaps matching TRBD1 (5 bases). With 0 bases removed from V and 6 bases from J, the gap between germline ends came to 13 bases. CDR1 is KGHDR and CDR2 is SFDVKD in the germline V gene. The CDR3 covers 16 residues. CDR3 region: CATSDLSGFYPGELFF. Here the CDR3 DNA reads TGTGCCACCAGTGATTTGTCAGGGTTTTATCCCGGGGAGCTGTTTTTT.

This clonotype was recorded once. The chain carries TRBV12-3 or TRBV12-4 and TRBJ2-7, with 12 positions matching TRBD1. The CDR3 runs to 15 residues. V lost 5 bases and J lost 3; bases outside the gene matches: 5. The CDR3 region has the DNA TGTGCCAGCAGTAGGGGACAGGGGGCGGTCTACGAGCAGTACTTC. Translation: CASSRGQGAVYEQYF.

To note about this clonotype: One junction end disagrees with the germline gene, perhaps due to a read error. This chain's CDR3 is CASSLGQGPNSPLHF. Written as DNA, the CDR3 is TGTGCCAGCAGCTTAGGACAGGGACCAAATTCACCCCTCCACTTC. This chain connects TRBV7-9 to TRBJ2-5; 7 nucleotides align to TRBD1. The CDR3 extends over 15 amino acids. Germline CDR1 and CDR2: SEHNR and FQNEAQ (reference sequence).

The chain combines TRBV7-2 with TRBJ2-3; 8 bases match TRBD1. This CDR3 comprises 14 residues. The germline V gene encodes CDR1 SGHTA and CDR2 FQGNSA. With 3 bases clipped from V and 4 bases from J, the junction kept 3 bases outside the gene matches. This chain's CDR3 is CASSLDRVADTQYF. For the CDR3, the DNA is TGTGCCAGCAGCTTGGACAGGGTTGCAGATACGCAGTATTTT. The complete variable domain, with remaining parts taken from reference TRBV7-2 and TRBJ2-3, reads GAGVSQSPSNKVTEKGKDVELRCDPISGHTALYWYRQSLGQGLEFLIYFQGNSAPDKSGLPSDRFSAERTGGSVSTLTIQRTQQEDSAVYLCASSLDRVADTQYFGPGTRLTVL.

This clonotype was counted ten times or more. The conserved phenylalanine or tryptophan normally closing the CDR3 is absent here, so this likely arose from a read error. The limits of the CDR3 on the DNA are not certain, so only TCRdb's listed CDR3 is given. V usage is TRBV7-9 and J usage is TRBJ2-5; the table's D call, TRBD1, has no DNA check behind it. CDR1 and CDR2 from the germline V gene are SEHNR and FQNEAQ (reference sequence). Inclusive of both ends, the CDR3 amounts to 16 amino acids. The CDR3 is CASSFPGQVYGYTFGS.

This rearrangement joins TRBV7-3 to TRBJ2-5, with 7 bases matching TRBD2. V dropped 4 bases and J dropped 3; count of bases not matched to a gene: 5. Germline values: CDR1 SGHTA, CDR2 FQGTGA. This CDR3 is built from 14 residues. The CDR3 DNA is TGTGCCAGCAGCTACACCGCGGGAGAAGAGACCCAGTACTTC. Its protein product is CASSYTAGEETQYF.

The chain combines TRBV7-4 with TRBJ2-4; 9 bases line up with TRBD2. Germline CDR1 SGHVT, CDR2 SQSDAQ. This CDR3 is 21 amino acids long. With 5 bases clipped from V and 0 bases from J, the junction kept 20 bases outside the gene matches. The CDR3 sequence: CASSLLIAGASPRLAKNIQYF. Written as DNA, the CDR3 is TGTGCCAGCAGCCTACTAATAGCGGGAGCCTCGCCGCGGCTAGCCAAAAACATTCAGTACTTC.

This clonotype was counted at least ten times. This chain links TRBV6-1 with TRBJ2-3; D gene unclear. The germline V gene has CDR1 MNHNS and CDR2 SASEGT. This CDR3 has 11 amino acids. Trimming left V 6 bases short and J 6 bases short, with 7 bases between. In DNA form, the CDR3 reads TGTGCCAGCAGCCCGAGGGATACGCAGTATTTT. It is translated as CASSPRDTQYF.

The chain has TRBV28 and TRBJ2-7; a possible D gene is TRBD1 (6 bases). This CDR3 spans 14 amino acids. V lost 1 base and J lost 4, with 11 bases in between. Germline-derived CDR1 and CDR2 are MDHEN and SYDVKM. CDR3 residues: CASSLSGTHYEQYF. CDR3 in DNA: TGTGCCAGCAGTTTATCCGGGACACATTACGAGCAGTACTTC.

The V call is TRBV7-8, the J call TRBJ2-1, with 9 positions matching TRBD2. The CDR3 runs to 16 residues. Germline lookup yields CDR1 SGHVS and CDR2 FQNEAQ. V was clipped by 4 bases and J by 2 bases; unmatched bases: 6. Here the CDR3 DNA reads TGTGCCAGCAGCTATACGACTAGCGGAACCTACAATGAGCAGTTCTTC. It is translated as CASSYTTSGTYNEQFF.